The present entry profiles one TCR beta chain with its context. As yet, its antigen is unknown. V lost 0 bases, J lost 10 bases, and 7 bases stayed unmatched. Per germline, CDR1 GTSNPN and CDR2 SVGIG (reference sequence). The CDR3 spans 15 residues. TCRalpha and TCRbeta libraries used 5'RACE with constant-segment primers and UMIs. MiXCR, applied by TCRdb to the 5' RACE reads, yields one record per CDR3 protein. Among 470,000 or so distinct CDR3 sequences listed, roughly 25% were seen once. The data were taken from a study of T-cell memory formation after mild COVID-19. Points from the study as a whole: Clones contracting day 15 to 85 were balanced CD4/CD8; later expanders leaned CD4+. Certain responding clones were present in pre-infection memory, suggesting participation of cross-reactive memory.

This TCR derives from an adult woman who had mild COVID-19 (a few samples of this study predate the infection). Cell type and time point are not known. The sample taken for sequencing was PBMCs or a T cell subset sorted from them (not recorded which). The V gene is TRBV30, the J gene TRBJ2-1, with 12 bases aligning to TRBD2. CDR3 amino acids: CAWSVEGLAGPEQFF. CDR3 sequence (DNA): TGTGCCTGGAGTGTCGAGGGACTAGCGGGCCCAGAGCAGTTCTTC. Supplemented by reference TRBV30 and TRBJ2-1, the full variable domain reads SQTIHQWPATLVQPVGSPLSLECTVEGTSNPNLYWYRQAAGRGLQLLFYSVGIGQISSEVPQNLSASRPQDRQFILSSKKLLLSDSGFYLCAWSVEGLAGPEQFFGPGTRLTVL.